This record concerns one TCR beta chain sequence. This sample is part of a study of blood T cell repertoires in COVID-19. Overall study context: The United States, Italy and Spain provided the acute and convalescent COVID-19 samples.

Authors' processing steps: Amplification of reference gene primers was used by the study to estimate nucleated cell counts. Profiling relied on immunoSEQ multiplex PCR, and the TCRdb table lists in-frame clones only, not all of them. Clonal size and the V and J genes are those of that table, whereas D and trimming came from the DNA. The table lists about 120,000 clones, 86% of them singletons, with around 4.7% in the top ten. This receptor was obtained from a man in his forties with acute or convalescent COVID-19. Material: peripheral blood.

CDR3 region: CAWTPGQGGTEAFF. CDR3 DNA sequence: TGTGCCTGGACCCCGGGACAGGGGGGCACTGAAGCTTTCTTT. This chain connects TRBV30 to TRBJ1-1; 11 nucleotides line up with TRBD1. The CDR3 has 14 residues. Germline values: CDR1 GTSNPN, CDR2 SVGIG (reference sequence). The V segment lost 4 bases and the J segment 4 bases; nucleotides outside the gene matches: 5.